This T cell receptor beta chain came from a study of blood T cell repertoires in COVID-19. Per germline, CDR1 SGHTA and CDR2 FQGNSA. This CDR3 region has 14 residues. Trimming cost V 5 bases and J 3 bases, with 11 bases left between them. Libraries were prepared by immunoSEQ multiplex PCR; TCRdb keeps only in-frame clonotypes and omits some of them. This sample carries almost 250,000 clones, roughly 90% of them seen once, and the ten largest clones take approximately 4.2%. J is TRBJ2-1 and V is TRBV7-2; possible D gene TRBD2, 6 bases. The specimen sequenced was PBMCs or T cells enriched from blood (not recorded which). The TCR was taken from a woman younger than 45 who had recovered from COVID-19. The CDR3 bases are TGTGCCAGCAGCCCCCGGAGGGACTACAATGAGCAGTTCTTC. Amino acids: CASSPRRDYNEQFF.